This entry describes one T cell receptor beta chain. Its matching antigen is unknown. V lost 6 bases and J 1 base, leaving 22 bases between the germline ends. This CDR3 contains 19 residues. Germline V gene lookup returns CDR1 ENHRY and CDR2 SYGVKD. The data derive from a study of response to subunit inactivated influenza vaccine. General study results and limits: It was the authors' suggestion that each seasonal influenza vaccination recruits few new T cells.

TCRdb recomputed calls from the RT-PCR reads with MiXCR, one row per CDR3 protein. This table has hundreds of thousands of distinct CDR3 sequences, about 20% appearing once. The sequence derives from a man aged 50-75 years who received an inactivated influenza vaccine. This chain links TRBV10-3 with TRBJ2-6, with D hard to call. Specimen: PBMCs from blood, collected about 20 months after vaccination. The CDR3 coding sequence is TGTGCCATCAGCCCAAGTCGCCCTACGAGTATTTCTGGGGCCAACGTCCTGACTTTC. It encodes CAISPSRPTSISGANVLTF.